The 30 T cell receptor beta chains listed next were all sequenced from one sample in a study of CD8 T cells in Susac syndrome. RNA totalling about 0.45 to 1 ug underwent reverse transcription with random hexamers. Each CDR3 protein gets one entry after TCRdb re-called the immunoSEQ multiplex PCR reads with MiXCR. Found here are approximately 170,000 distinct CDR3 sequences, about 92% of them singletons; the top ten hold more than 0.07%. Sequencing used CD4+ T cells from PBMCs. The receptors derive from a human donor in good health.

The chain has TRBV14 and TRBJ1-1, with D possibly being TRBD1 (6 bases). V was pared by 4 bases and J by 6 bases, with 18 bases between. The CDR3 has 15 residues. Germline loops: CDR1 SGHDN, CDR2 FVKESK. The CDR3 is CASSPNVGARAEAFF. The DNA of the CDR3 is TGTGCCAGCAGCCCAAACGTGGGGGCTCGGGCTGAAGCTTTCTTT.

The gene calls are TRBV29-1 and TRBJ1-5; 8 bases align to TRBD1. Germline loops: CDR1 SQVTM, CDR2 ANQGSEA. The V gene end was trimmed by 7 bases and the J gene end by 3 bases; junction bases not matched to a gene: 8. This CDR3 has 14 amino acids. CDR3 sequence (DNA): TGCAGCGCTACAGGGGGGGCGGACAATCAGCCCCAGCATTTT. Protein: CSATGGADNQPQHF.

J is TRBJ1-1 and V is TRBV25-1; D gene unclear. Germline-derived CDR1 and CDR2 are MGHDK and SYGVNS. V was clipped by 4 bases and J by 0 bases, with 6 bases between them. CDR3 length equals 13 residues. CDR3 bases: TGTGCCAGCAGTGGAATGGTGAACACTGAAGCTTTCTTT. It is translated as CASSGMVNTEAFF.

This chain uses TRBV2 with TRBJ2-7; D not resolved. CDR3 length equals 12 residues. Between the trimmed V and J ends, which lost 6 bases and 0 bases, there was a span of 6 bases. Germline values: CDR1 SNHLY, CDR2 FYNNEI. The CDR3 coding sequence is TGTGCCAGCAGCACGATCTCCTACGAGCAGTACTTC. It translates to CASSTISYEQYF.

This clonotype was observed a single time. The CDR3 DNA is TGCGCCAGCAGCCACCCACTGCGTTACAATGAGCAGTTCTTC. Its translation is CASSHPLRYNEQFF. The chain has TRBV4-1 and TRBJ2-1; D is uncertain. The CDR3 is 14 residues long. Trimming pared 3 bases from V and 4 bases from J, leaving 10 bases between. CDR1 and CDR2 (germline): MGHRA, YSYEKL.

The DNA for the CDR3 is TGTGCCATCAGTGAGACGACAGGGGGCCTAGATACGCAGTATTTT. Translating it yields CAISETTGGLDTQYF. The V and J genes are TRBV10-3 and TRBJ2-3; 10 bases map to TRBD1. Germline CDR1 is ENHRY and CDR2 is SYGVKD. The ends lost 2 bases at V and 5 bases at J; junction bases unmatched: 4. The CDR3 contains 15 residues.

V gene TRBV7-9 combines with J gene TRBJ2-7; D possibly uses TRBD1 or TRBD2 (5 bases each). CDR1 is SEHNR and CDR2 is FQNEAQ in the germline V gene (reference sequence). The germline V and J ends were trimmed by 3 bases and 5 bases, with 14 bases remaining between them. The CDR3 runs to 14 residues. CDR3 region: CASSFGAPRDEQYF. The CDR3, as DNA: TGTGCCAGCAGCTTCGGGGCTCCGCGGGACGAGCAGTACTTC. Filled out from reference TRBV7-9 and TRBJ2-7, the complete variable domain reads DTGVSQNPRHKITKRGQNVTFRCDPISEHNRLYWYRQTLGQGPEFLTYFQNEAQLEKSRLLSDRFSAERPKGSFSTLEIQRTEQGDSAMYLCASSFGAPRDEQYFGPGTRLTVT.

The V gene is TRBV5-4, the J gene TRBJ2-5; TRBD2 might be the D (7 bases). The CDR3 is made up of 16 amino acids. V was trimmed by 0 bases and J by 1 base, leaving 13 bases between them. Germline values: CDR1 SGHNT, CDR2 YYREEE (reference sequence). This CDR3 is CASSLGAGATQETQYF. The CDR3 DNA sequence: TGTGCCAGCAGCTTGGGTGCGGGGGCGACCCAAGAGACCCAGTACTTC.

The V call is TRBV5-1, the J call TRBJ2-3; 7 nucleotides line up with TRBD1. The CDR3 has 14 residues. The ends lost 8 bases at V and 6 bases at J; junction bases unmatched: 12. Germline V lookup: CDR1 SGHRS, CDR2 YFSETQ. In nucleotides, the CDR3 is TGCGCCAGTCAGGGACAAGGGGGCCTTGATACGCAGTATTTT. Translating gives CASQGQGGLDTQYF. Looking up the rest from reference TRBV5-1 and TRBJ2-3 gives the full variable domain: KAGVTQTPRYLIKTRGQQVTLSCSPISGHRSVSWYQQTPGQGLQFLFEYFSETQRNKGNFPGRFSGRQFSNSRSEMNVSTLELGDSALYLCASQGQGGLDTQYFGPGTRLTVL.

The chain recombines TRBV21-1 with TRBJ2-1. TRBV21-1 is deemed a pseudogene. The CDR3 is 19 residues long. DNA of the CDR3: TGTGCCAGCAGTAGCCCAGAACGGATTGGCGGGAGGGCCTATAATGAGCAGTTCTTC. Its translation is CASSSPERIGGRAYNEQFF.

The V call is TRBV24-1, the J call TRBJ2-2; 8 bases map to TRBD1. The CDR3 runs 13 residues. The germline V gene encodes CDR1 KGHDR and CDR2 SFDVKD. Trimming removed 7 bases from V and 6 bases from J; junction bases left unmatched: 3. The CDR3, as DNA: TGTGCCACCAGCCAGGGGGCAGCCGGGGAGCTGTTTTTT. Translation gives CATSQGAAGELFF.

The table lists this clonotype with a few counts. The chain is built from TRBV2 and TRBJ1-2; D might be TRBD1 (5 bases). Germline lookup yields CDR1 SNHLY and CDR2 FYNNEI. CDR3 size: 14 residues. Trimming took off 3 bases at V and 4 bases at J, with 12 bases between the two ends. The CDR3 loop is CASSEARTGYGYTF. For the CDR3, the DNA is TGTGCCAGCAGTGAGGCGCGAACAGGCTATGGCTACACCTTC.

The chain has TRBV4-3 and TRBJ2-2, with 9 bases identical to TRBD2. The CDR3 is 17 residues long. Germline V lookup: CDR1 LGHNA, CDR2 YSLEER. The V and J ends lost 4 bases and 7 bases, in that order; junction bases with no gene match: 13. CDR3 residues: CASSLTTSGKTRGELFF. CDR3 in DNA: TGCGCCAGCAGCCTGACGACTAGCGGAAAGACCCGCGGGGAGCTGTTTTTT.

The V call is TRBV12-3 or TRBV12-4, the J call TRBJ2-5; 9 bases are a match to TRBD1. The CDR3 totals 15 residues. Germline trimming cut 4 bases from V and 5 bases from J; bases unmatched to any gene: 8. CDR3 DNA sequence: TGTGCCAGCAGTTCCGCCGGGACAGGGTGGGAGACCCAGTACTTC. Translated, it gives CASSSAGTGWETQYF.

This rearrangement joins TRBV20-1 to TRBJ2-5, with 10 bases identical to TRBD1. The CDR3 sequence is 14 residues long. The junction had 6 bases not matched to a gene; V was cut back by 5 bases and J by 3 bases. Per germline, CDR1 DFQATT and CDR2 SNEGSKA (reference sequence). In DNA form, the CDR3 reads TGCAGTGCTGCGCGGACAGGGGGGGAAGAGACCCAGTACTTC. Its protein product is CSAARTGGEETQYF.

CDR3 region: CASSADRQETQYF. For the CDR3, the DNA is TGTGCCAGCAGCGCGGACAGGCAAGAGACCCAGTACTTC. V gene TRBV6-1 combines with J gene TRBJ2-5; 7 nucleotides align to TRBD1. The CDR3 length is 13 residues. V trimming: 6 bases; J trimming: 2 bases; junction bases outside the gene matches: 3. Germline loops: CDR1 MNHNS, CDR2 SASEGT.

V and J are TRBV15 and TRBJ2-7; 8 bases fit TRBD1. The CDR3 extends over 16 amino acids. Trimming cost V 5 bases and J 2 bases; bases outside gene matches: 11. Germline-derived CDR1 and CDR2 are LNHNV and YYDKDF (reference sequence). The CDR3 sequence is CATSPPSGDRTYEQYF. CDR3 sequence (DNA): TGTGCCACCAGCCCCCCCAGTGGGGACAGGACCTACGAGCAGTACTTC.

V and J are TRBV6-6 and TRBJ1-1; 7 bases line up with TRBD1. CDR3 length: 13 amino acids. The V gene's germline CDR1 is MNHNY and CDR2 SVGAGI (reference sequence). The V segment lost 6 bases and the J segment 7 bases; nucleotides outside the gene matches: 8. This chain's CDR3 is CASSKDRKDEAFF. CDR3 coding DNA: TGTGCCAGCAGCAAGGACAGGAAAGATGAAGCTTTCTTT.

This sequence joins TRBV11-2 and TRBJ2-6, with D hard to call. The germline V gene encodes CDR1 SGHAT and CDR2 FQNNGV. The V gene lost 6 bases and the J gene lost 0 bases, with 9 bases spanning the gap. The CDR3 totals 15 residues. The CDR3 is CASSRHISGANVLTF. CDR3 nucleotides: TGTGCCAGCAGTCGACATATCTCTGGGGCCAACGTCCTGACTTTC.

Written as DNA, the CDR3 is TGCGCCAGCAGCTTGGTTAGCGAGCAAGAGACCCAGTACTTC. Translated: CASSLVSEQETQYF. The chain uses TRBV5-1 and TRBJ2-5; TRBD2 might be the D (5 bases). Trimming cost V 0 bases and J 2 bases, with 8 bases left between them. Germline values: CDR1 SGHRS, CDR2 YFSETQ. The CDR3 is made up of 14 amino acids.

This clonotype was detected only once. The CDR3 loop is CASSLEGHGASEQYF. The CDR3 nucleotides read TGCGCCAGCAGCTTGGAAGGACACGGCGCCTCCGAGCAGTACTTC. The rearrangement joins TRBV5-1 to TRBJ2-7, with a tentative D call TRBD1 (5 bases). The length of the CDR3 is 15 residues. The germline V and J ends were trimmed by 0 bases and 6 bases, with 16 bases remaining between them. The germline V gene has CDR1 SGHRS and CDR2 YFSETQ.

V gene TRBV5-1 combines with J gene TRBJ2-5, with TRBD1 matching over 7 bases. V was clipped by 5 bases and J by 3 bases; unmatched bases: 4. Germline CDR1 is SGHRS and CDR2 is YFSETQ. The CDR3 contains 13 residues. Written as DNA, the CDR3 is TGCGCCAGCAGACGCGACAGGGAAGAGACCCAGTACTTC. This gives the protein CASRRDREETQYF.

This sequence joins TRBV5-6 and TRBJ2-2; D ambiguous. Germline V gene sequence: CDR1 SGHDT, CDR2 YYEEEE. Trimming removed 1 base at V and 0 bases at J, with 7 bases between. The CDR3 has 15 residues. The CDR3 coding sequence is TGTGCCAGCAGCTTGAACAGACCGAACACCGGGGAGCTGTTTTTT. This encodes CASSLNRPNTGELFF.

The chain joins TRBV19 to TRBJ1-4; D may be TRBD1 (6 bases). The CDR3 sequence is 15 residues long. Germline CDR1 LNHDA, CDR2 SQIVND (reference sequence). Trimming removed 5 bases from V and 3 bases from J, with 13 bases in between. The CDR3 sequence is CASSRQGHSNEKLFF. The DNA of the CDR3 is TGTGCCAGTAGTCGCCAGGGACACTCTAATGAAAAACTGTTTTTT.

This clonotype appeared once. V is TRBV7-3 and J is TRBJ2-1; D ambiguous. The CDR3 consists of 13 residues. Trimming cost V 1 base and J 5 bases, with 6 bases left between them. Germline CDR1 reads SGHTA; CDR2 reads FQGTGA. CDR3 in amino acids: CASSLNEHNEQFF. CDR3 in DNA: TGTGCCAGCAGCTTAAATGAGCACAATGAGCAGTTCTTC.

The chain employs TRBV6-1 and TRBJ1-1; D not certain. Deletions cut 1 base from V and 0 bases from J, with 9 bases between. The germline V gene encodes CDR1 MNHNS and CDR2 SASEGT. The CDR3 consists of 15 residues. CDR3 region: CASSEGGSLNTEAFF. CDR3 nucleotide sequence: TGTGCCAGCAGTGAAGGAGGCAGCCTGAACACTGAAGCTTTCTTT.

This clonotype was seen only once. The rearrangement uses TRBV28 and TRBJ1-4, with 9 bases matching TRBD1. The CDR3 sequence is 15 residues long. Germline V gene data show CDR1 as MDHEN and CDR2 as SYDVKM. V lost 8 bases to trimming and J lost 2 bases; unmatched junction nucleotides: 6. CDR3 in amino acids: CASGTGLGTNEKLFF. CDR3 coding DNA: TGTGCCAGCGGGACAGGGTTAGGGACTAATGAAAAACTGTTTTTT.

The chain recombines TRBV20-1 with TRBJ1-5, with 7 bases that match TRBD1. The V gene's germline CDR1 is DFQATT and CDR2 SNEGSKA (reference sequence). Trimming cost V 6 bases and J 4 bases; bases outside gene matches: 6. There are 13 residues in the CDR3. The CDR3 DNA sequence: TGCAGTGCAACACGGGACAGTAATCAGCCCCAGCATTTT. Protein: CSATRDSNQPQHF.

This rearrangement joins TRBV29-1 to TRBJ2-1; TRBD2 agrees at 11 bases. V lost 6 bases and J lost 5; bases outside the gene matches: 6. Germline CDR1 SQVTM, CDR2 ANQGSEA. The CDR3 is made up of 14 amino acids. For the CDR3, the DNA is TGCAGCGTACGCGGGACTAGCGGTGACAATGAGCAGTTCTTC. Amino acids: CSVRGTSGDNEQFF.

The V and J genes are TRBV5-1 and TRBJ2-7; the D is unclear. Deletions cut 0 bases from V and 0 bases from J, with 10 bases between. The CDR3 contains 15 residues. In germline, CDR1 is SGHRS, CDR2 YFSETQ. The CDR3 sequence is CASSLVPVSSYEQYF. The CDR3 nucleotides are TGCGCCAGCAGCTTGGTTCCAGTGAGCTCCTACGAGCAGTACTTC.